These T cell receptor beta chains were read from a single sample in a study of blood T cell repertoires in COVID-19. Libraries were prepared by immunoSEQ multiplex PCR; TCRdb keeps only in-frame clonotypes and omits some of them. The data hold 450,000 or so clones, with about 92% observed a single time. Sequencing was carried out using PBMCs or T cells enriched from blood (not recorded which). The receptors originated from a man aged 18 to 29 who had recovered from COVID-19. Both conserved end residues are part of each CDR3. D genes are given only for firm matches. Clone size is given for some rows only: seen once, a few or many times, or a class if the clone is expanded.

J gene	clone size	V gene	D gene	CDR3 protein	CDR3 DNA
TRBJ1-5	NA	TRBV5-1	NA	CASSLGGRGAGPQHF	TGCGCCAGCAGCTTGGGGGGACGGGGGGCCGGGCCCCAGCATTTT
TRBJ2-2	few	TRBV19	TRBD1	CASRGTGIAGELFF	TGTGCCAGTAGAGGGACAGGGATCGCCGGGGAGCTGTTTTTT
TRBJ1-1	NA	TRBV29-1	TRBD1	CSVAAGTANTEAFF	TGCAGCGTTGCGGCCGGGACAGCGAACACTGAAGCTTTCTTT
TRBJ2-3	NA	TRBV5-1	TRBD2	CASSLTGTSGPDTQYF	TGCGCCAGCAGCCTCACCGGGACTAGCGGGCCAGATACGCAGTATTTT
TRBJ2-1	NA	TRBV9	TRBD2	CASSVVGGGAFDEQFF	TGTGCCAGCAGCGTAGTAGGCGGGGGGGCGTTTGATGAGCAGTTCTTC
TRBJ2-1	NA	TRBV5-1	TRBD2	CASSPERGLAGGIHNEQFF	TGCGCCAGCAGCCCAGAAAGGGGACTAGCGGGAGGCATCCACAATGAGCAGTTCTTC
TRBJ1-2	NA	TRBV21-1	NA	CASSKGGQRNYGYTF	TGTGCCAGCAGCAAAGGGGGACAGCGCAACTATGGCTACACCTTC
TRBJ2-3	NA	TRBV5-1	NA	CASSLVYSSTDTQYF	TGCGCCAGCAGCTTGGTGTATTCGAGCACAGATACGCAGTATTTT
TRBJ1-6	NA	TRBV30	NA	CAGYWGESSPLHF	TGTGCCGGATACTGGGGGGAGAGTTCACCCCTCCACTTT
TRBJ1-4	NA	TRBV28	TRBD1	CASRTLTGTFF	TGTGCCAGCAGGACGTTGACAGGGACTTTTTTT
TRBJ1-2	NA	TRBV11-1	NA	CASSRPGMDYGYTF	TGTGCCAGCAGCCGTCCAGGGATGGACTATGGCTACACCTTC
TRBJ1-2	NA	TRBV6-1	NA	CASSEGGNPNYGYTF	TGTGCCAGCAGCGAAGGCGGGAACCCTAACTATGGCTACACCTTC
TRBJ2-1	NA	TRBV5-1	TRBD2	CASSLELSGDYNEQFF	TGCGCCAGCAGCTTGGAACTTAGCGGGGATTACAATGAGCAGTTCTTC
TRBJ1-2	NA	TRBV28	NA	CASSFPANYGYTF	TGTGCCAGCAGTTTCCCCGCTAACTATGGCTACACCTTC
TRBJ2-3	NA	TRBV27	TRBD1	CASSTGGASDTQYF	TGTGCCAGCAGTACAGGGGGCGCATCAGATACGCAGTATTTT
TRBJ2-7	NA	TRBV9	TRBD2	CASSASGGPDYEQYF	TGTGCCAGCAGCGCCAGCGGGGGTCCGGACTACGAGCAGTACTTC
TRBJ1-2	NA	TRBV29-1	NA	CSPVASPRKTDGYTF	TGCAGCCCCGTTGCCTCTCCTCGTAAAACGGATGGCTACACCTTC
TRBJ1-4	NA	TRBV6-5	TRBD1	CASLDRGVEKLFF	TGTGCCAGTTTGGACAGGGGAGTCGAAAAACTGTTTTTT
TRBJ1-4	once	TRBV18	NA	CASSPSGGADEKLFF	TGTGCCAGCTCACCCTCGGGGGGCGCTGATGAAAAACTGTTTTTT
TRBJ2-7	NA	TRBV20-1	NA	CSGGQPYEQYF	TGCAGTGGGGGCCAGCCCTACGAGCAGTACTTC
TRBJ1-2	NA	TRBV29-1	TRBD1	CSVGGQGSSSF	TGCAGCGTTGGGGGACAGGGGAGCTCCTCTTTC
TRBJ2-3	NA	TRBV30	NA	CALIPPGIGADTQYF	TGTGCCTTAATTCCCCCCGGGATTGGGGCAGATACGCAGTATTTT
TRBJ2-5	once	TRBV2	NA	CASSEFSRETQYF	TGTGCCAGCAGTGAGTTTTCCCGTGAGACCCAGTACTTC
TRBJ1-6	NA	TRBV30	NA	CAWSRKRSSYNSPLHF	TGTGCCTGGAGTCGGAAAAGGAGCTCCTATAATTCACCCCTCCACTTT
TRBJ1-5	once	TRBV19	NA	CASSILGEGGNQPQHF	TGTGCCAGTAGTATCCTCGGGGAGGGCGGCAATCAGCCCCAGCATTTT
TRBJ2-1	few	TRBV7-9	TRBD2	CASSSGLAANNEQFF	TGTGCCAGCAGCTCGGGACTAGCGGCCAACAATGAGCAGTTCTTC
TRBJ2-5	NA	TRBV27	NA	CASSPTRRGGGMRETQYF	TGTGCCAGCAGTCCAACACGACGGGGTGGGGGGATGCGGGAGACCCAGTACTTC
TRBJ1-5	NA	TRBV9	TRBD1	CASSVPRGQERGQPQHF	TGTGCCAGCAGCGTACCAAGGGGACAGGAACGTGGTCAGCCCCAGCATTTT
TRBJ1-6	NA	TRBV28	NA	CASSLPGLPLHF	TGTGCCAGCAGTTTACCGGGACTCCCCCTCCACTTT
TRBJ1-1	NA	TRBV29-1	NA	CSALQGILTEAFF	TGCAGCGCGTTACAGGGAATCTTGACTGAAGCTTTCTTT
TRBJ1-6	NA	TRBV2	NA	CASRDIGDSPLHF	TGTGCCAGCCGGGACATCGGGGATTCACCCCTCCACTTT
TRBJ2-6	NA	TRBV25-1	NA	CASSEYEVAGANVLTF	TGTGCCAGCAGTGAATATGAGGTCGCGGGGGCCAACGTCCTGACTTTC
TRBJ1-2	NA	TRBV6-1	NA	CASSEVAVSNYGYTF	TGTGCCAGCAGTGAAGTGGCAGTCTCTAACTATGGCTACACCTTC
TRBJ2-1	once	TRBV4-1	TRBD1	CASSPRDRGNEQFF	TGCGCCAGCAGCCCCCGGGACAGGGGGAATGAGCAGTTCTTC
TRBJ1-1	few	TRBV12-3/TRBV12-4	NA	CASSFRVNTEAFF	TGTGCCAGCAGTTTCAGGGTGAACACTGAAGCTTTCTTT
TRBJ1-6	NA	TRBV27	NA	CASSARQNSPLHF	TGTGCCAGCAGTGCCAGACAGAATTCACCCCTCCACTTT
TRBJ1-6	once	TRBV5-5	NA	CASSLDSPNSPLHF	TGTGCCAGCAGCTTAGACAGCCCTAATTCACCCCTCCACTTT
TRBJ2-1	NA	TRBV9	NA	CASSVGLQTYNEQFF	TGTGCCAGCAGCGTGGGGCTCCAAACCTACAATGAGCAGTTCTTC
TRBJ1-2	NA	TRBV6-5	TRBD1	CASRDRDDYGYTF	TGTGCCAGCAGGGACAGGGACGACTATGGCTACACCTTC
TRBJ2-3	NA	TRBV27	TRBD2	CASSLTLGLAGPHGTDTQYF	TGTGCCAGCAGTTTAACCCTAGGACTAGCGGGACCCCACGGAACAGATACGCAGTATTTT
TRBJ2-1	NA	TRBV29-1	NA	CSVESGMDEQFF	TGCAGCGTTGAATCGGGTATGGATGAGCAGTTCTTC
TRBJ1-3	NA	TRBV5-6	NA	CASNTGRGTAGNTIYF	TGTGCCAGCAACACCGGTCGGGGTACCGCTGGAAACACCATATATTTT
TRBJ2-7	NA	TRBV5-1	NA	CASSTGTAPEQYF	TGCGCCAGCAGCACCGGGACTGCGCCCGAGCAGTACTTC
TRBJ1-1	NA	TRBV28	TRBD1	CASSLGTGGTEAFF	TGTGCCAGCAGTCTGGGGACAGGGGGCACTGAAGCTTTCTTT
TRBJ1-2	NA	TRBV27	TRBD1	CASGPGTGDGYTF	TGTGCCAGCGGCCCCGGGACAGGGGATGGCTACACCTTC
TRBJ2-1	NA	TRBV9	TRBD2	CASSVDPSGIYNEQFF	TGTGCCAGCAGCGTAGACCCTAGCGGGATCTACAATGAGCAGTTCTTC
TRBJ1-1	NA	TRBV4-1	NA	CASSQNRAKVSEAFF	TGCGCCAGCAGCCAAAACAGGGCCAAGGTCTCTGAAGCTTTCTTT
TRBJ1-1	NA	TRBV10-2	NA	CASSDGGNTEAFF	TGCGCCAGCAGTGACGGGGGGAACACTGAAGCTTTCTTT
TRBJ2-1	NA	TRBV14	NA	CASSQEGRLAYNEQFF	TGTGCCAGCAGCCAAGAGGGGAGACTAGCCTACAATGAGCAGTTCTTC
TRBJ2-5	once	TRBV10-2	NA	CASSRGSTVIQETQYF	TGCGCCAGCTCACGAGGGAGTACCGTTATCCAAGAGACCCAGTACTTC
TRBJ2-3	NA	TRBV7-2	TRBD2	CASSRSLAGALSTDTQYF	TGTGCCAGCAGCCGGTCCCTAGCGGGGGCCCTTAGCACAGATACGCAGTATTTT
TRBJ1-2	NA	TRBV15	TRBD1	CATSPQGETYGYTF	TGTGCCACCAGCCCACAGGGGGAGACCTATGGCTACACCTTC
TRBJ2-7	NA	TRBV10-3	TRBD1	CAISEMATGGSEQYF	TGTGCCATCAGTGAGATGGCAACAGGGGGCAGCGAGCAGTACTTC
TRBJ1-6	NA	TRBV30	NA	CAWSVGGIDNSPLHF	TGTGCCTGGAGTGTGGGGGGGATCGATAATTCACCCCTCCACTTT
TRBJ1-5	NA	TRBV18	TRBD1	CASSPPGDRQNQPQHF	TGTGCCAGCTCACCCCCCGGGGACAGACAGAATCAGCCCCAGCATTTT